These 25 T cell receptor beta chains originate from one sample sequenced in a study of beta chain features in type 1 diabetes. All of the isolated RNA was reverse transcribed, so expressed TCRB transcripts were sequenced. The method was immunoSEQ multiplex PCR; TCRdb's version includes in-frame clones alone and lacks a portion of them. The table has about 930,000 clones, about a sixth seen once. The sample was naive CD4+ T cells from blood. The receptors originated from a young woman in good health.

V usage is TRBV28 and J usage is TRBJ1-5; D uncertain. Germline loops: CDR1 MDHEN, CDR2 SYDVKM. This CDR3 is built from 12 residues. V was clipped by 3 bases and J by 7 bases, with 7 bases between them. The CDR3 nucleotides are TGTGCCAGCAGTTTCCGCAGGCAGCCCCAGCATTTT. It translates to CASSFRRQPQHF.

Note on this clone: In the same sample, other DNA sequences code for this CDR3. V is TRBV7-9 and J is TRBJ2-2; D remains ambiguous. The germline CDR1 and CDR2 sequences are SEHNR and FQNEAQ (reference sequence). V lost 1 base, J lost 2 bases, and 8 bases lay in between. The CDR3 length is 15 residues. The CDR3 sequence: CASSLGQPNTGELFF. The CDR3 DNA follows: TGTGCCAGCAGCTTAGGCCAGCCCAACACCGGGGAGCTGTTTTTT. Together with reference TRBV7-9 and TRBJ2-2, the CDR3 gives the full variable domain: DTGVSQNPRHKITKRGQNVTFRCDPISEHNRLYWYRQTLGQGPEFLTYFQNEAQLEKSRLLSDRFSAERPKGSFSTLEIQRTEQGDSAMYLCASSLGQPNTGELFFGEGSRLTVL.

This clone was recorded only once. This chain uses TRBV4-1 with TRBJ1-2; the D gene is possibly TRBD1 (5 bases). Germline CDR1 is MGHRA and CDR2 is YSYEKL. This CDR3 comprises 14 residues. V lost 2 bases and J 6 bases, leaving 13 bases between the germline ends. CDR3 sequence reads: CASSQTTGGNGYTF. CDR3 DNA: TGCGCCAGCAGCCAAACTACGGGGGGGAATGGCTACACCTTC.

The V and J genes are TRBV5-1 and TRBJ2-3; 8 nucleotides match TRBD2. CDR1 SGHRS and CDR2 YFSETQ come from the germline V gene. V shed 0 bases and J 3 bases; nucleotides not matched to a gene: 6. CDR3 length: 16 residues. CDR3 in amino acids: CASSLASGGRTDTQYF. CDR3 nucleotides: TGCGCCAGCAGCTTGGCCTCCGGCGGGAGGACAGATACGCAGTATTTT.

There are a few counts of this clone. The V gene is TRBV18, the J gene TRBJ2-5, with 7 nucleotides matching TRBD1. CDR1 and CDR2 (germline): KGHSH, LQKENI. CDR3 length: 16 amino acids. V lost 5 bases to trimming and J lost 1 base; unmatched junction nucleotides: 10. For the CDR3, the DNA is TGTGCCAGCTCAACCAGACAGGGTCGGCCCCAAGAGACCCAGTACTTC. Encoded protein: CASSTRQGRPQETQYF.

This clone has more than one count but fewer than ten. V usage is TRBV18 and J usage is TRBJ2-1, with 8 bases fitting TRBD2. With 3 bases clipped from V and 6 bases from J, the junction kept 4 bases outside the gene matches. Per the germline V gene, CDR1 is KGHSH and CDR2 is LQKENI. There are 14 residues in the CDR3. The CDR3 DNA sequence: TGTGCCAGCTCACCCGGGGGGGTTCGCAATGAGCAGTTCTTC. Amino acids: CASSPGGVRNEQFF.

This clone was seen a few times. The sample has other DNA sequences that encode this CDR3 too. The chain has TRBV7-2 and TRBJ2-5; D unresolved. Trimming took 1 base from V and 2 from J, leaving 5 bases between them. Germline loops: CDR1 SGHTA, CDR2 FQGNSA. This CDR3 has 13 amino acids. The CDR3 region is CASSLVRQETQYF. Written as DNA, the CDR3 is TGTGCCAGCAGCTTAGTCAGACAAGAGACCCAGTACTTC.

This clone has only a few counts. In DNA, the CDR3 is TGTGCCAGCAGCTCCCGGACAACTGGAAACACCATATATTTT. Translation gives CASSSRTTGNTIYF. The chain joins TRBV7-6 to TRBJ1-3; tentatively, D is TRBD1 (5 bases). The germline gives CDR1 SGHVS, CDR2 FNYEAQ. The CDR3 has 14 amino acids. V gave up 4 bases and J gave up 2 bases, with 9 bases separating them.

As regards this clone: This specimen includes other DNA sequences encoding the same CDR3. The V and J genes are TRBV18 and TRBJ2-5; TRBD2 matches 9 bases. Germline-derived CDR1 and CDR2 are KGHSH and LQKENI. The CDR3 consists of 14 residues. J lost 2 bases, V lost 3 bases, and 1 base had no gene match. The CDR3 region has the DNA TGTGCCAGCTCACCCACTAGCGGGCAAGAGACCCAGTACTTC. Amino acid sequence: CASSPTSGQETQYF.

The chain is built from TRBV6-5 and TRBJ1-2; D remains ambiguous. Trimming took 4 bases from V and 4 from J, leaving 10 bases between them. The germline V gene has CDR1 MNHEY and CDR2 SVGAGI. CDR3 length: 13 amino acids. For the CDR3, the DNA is TGTGCCAGCAGTTCCGGTAGAGCCTATGGCTACACCTTC. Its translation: CASSSGRAYGYTF.

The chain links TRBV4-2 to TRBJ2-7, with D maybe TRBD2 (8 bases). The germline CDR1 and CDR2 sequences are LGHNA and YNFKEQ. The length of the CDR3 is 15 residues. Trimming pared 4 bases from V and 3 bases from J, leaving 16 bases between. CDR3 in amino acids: CASSRLAGQIYEQYF. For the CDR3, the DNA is TGTGCCAGCAGCCGGTTAGCGGGACAGATCTACGAGCAGTACTTC.

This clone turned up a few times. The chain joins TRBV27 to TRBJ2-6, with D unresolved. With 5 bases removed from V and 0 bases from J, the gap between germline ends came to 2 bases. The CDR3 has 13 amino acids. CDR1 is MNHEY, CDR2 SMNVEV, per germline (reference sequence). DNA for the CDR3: TGTGCCAGCAGTGCCTCTGGGGCCAACGTCCTGACTTTC. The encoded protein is CASSASGANVLTF.

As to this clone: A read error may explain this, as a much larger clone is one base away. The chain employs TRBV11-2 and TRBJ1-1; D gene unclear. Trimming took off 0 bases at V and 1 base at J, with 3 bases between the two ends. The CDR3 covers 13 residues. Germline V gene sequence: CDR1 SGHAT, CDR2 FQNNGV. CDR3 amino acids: CASSLDKNTEAFF. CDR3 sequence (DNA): TGTGCCAGCAGCTTAGACAAGAACACTGAAGCTTTCTTT. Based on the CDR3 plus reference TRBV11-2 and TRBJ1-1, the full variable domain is EAGVAQSPRYKIIEKRQSVAFWCNPISGHATLYWYQQILGQGPKLLIQFQNNGVVDDSQLPKDRFSAERLKGVDSTLKIQPAKLEDSAVYLCASSLDKNTEAFFGQGTRLTVV.

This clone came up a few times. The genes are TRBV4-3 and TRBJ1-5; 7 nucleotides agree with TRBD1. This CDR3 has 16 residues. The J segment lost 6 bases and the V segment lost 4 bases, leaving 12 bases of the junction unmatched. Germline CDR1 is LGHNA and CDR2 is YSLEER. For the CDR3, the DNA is TGCGCCAGCAGCCCAGAGACGCACAGGGGAGGTCAGCCCCAGCATTTT. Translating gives CASSPETHRGGQPQHF.

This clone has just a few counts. The CDR3 is CASSYGTGSLSTDTQYF. In DNA form, the CDR3 reads TGCGCCAGCAGCTATGGGACAGGGTCCCTTAGCACAGATACGCAGTATTTT. V and J are TRBV5-1 and TRBJ2-3, with 9 bases identical to TRBD1. J gave up 0 bases and V 3 bases, and 8 bases lay outside the gene matches. Germline CDR1 and CDR2: SGHRS and YFSETQ. The CDR3 spans 17 residues.

The DNA for the CDR3 is TGTGCCAGCAACTCTGGTGAGCAGTTCTTC. Protein: CASNSGEQFF. This chain links TRBV6-5 with TRBJ2-1; D not certain. Trimming left V 7 bases short and J 9 bases short, with 7 bases between. Germline lookup yields CDR1 MNHEY and CDR2 SVGAGI. The CDR3 totals 10 residues.

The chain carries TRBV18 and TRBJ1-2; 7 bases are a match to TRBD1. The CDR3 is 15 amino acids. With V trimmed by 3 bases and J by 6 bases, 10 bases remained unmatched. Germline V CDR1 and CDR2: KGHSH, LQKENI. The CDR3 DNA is TGTGCCAGCTCACCCCGGGACAGATCCTGGGATGGCTACACCTTC. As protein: CASSPRDRSWDGYTF.

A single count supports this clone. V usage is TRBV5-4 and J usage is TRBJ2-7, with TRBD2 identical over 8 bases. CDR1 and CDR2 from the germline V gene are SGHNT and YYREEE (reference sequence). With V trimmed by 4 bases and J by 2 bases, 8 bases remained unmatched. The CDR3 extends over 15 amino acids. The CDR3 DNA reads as TGTGCCAGCAGCCAGAAAGCGGGAGCCCCCTACGAGCAGTACTTC. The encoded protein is CASSQKAGAPYEQYF. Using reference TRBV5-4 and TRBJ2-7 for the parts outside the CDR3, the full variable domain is ETGVTQSPTHLIKTRGQQVTLRCSSQSGHNTVSWYQQALGQGPQFIFQYYREEENGRGNFPPRFSGLQFPNYSSELNVNALELDDSALYLCASSQKAGAPYEQYFGPGTRLTVT.

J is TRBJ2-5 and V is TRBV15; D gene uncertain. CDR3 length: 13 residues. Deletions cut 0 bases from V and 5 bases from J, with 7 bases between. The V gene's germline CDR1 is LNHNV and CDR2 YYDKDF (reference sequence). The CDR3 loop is CATSRERWETQYF. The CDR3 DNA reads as TGTGCCACCAGCAGAGAGAGATGGGAGACCCAGTACTTC. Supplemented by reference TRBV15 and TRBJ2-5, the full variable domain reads DAMVIQNPRYQVTQFGKPVTLSCSQTLNHNVMYWYQQKSSQAPKLLFHYYDKDFNNEADTPDNFQSRRPNTSFCFLDIRSPGLGDTAMYLCATSRERWETQYFGPGTRLLVL.

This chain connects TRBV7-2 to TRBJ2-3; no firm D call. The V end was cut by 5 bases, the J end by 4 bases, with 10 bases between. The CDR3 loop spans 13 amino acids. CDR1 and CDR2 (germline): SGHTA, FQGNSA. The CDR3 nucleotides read TGTGCCAGCAGCCCCCTTAACGCAGATACGCAGTATTTT. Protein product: CASSPLNADTQYF. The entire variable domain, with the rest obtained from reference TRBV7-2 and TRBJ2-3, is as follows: GAGVSQSPSNKVTEKGKDVELRCDPISGHTALYWYRQSLGQGLEFLIYFQGNSAPDKSGLPSDRFSAERTGGSVSTLTIQRTQQEDSAVYLCASSPLNADTQYFGPGTRLTVL.

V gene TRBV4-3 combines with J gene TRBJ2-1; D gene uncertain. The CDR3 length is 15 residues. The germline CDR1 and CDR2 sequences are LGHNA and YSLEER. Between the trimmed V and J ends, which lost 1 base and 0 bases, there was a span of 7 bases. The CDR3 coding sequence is TGCGCCAGCAGCCAAGGGTTGGACTCCTACAATGAGCAGTTCTTC. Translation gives CASSQGLDSYNEQFF.

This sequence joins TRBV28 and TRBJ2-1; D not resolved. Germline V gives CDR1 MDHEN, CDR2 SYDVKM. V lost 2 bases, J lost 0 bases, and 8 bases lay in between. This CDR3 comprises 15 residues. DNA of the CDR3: TGTGCCAGCAGTTTAGGGTCAGTCTCCTACAATGAGCAGTTCTTC. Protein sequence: CASSLGSVSYNEQFF.

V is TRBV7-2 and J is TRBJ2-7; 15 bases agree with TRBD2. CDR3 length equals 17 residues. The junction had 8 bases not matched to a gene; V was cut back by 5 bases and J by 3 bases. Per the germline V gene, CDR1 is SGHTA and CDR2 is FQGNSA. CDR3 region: CASSRGLAGGRFYEQYF. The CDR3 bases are TGTGCCAGCAGCCGGGGACTAGCGGGAGGAAGGTTCTACGAGCAGTACTTC.

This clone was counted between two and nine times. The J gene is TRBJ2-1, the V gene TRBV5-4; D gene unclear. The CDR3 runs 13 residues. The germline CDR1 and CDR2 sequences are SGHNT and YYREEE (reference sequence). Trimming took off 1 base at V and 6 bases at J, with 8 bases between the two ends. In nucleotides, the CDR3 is TGTGCCAGCAGCTTGTCTGCGAGCAATGAGCAGTTCTTC. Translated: CASSLSASNEQFF.

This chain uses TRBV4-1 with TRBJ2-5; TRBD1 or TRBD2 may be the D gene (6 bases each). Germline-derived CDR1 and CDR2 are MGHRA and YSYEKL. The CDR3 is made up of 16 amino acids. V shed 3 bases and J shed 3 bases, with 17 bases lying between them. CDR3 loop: CASSQWPSGAEETQYF. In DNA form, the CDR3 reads TGCGCCAGCAGCCAGTGGCCGTCGGGGGCTGAAGAGACCCAGTACTTC.